This T cell receptor (beta chain) was captured in a study of vaccination effects on CD4 cells after COVID-19. About the study: Post-vaccine specimens were collected at a median of 72 days following the second dose.

CDR3 size: 16 residues. Germline V CDR1 and CDR2: MNHEY, SVGEGT. Trimming took 4 bases from V and 2 from J, leaving 15 bases between them. With the ViraFEST assay, the study expanded antigen-specific CD4+ T cells using viral peptide pools, then sequenced them. Investigators separated out CD4+ T cells once more than nine days of culture had passed. Two doses of either BNT162b2 or mRNA-1273 were given to each participant. Data came from immunoSEQ multiplex PCR; TCRdb stores just in-frame clones and leaves some out. The repertoire consists of some 74,000 clones, with about 80% occurring once and the leading ten covering 1.2%. Regarding the study as a whole: In the late period after vaccination, infection- and vaccine-induced clones contracted markedly.

For this clone: Its target is unknown.

This sequence joins TRBV6-2 or TRBV6-3 and TRBJ1-5; weak D call: TRBD1 (5 bases). This clonotype originated in a human donor who received a COVID-19 vaccine. The sequences come from CD4+ T cells from PBMCs cultured with HCoV-229E spike peptides, collected after COVID-19 vaccination. The CDR3 region is CASSSGARGGNQPQHF. In nucleotides, the CDR3 is TGTGCCAGCAGTTCCGGGGCTCGGGGCGGCAATCAGCCCCAGCATTTT.